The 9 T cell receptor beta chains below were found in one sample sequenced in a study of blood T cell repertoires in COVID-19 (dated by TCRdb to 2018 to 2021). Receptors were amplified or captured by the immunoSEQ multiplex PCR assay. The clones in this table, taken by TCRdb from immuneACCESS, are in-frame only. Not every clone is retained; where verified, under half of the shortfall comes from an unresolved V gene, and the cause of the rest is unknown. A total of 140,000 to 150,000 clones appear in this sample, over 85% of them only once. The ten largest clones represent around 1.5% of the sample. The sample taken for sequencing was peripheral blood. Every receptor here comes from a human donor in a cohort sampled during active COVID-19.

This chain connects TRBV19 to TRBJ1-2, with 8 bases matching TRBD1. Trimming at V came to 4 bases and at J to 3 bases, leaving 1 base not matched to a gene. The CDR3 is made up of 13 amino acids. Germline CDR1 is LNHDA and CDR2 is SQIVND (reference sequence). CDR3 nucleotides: TGTGCCAGTAGTAAACAGGGGGACTATGGCTACACCTTC. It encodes CASSKQGDYGYTF.

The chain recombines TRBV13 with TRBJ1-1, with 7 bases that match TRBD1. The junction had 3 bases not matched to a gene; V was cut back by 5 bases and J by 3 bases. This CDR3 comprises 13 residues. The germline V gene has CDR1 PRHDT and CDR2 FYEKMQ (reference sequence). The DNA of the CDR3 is TGTGCCAGCAGCGACAGGGAAGACACTGAAGCTTTCTTT. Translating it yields CASSDREDTEAFF.

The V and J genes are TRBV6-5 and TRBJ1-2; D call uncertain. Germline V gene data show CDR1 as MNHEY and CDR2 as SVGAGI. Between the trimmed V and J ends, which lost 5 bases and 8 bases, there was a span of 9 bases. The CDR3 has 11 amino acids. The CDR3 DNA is TGTGCCAGCAGTCGCACCCGGGGCTACACCTTC. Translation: CASSRTRGYTF.

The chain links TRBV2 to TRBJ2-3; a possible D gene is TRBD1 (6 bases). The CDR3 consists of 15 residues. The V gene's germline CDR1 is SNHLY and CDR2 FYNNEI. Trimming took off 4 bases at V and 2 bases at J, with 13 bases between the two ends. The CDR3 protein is CASSGNRVSTDTQYF. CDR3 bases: TGTGCCAGCAGTGGGAACAGGGTATCCACAGATACGCAGTATTTT.

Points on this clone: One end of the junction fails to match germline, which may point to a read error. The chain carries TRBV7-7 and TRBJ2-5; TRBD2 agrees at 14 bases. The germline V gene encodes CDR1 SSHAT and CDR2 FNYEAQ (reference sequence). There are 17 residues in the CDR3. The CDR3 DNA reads TGTGCTAGCAGCCCATGGACTAGCGGGGGGCCTGGGGAGACCCAGTACTTC. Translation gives CASSPWTSGGPGETQYF.

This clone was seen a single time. CDR3 protein: CASSVAGQETQYF. Here the CDR3 DNA reads TGTGCCAGCAGCGTGGCGGGCCAAGAGACCCAGTACTTC. V gene TRBV5-6 combines with J gene TRBJ2-5, with D maybe TRBD2 (5 bases). The CDR3 length is 13 residues. Germline lookup yields CDR1 SGHDT and CDR2 YYEEEE. Trimming took off 4 bases at V and 1 base at J, with 8 bases between the two ends.

The CDR3 bases are TGCGCCAGCAGCCAAGATCGGAACAGGGTGAACGAGCAGTACTTC. Its protein product is CASSQDRNRVNEQYF. The chain uses TRBV4-3 and TRBJ2-7, with TRBD1 as a possible D gene (6 bases). The CDR3 covers 15 residues. V was shortened by 0 bases and J by 5 bases, with 14 bases between the two germline ends. Germline V gene data show CDR1 as LGHNA and CDR2 as YSLEER.

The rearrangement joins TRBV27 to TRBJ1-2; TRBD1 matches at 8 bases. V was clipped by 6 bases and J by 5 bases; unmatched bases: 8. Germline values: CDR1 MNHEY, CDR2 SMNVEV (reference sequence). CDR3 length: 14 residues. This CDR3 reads CASSRTGRNYGYTF. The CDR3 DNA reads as TGTGCCAGCAGCCGGACAGGGCGGAATTATGGCTACACCTTC.

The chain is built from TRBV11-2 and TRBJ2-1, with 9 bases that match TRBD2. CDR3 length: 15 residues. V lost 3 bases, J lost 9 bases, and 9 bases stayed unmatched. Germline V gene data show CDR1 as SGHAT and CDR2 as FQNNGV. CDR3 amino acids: CASSFRGGGYGEQFF. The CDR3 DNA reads TGTGCCAGCAGCTTTCGCGGGGGGGGATACGGTGAGCAGTTCTTC.